These 24 T cell receptor beta chains were all obtained from the same sample, sequenced in a study of blood T cell repertoires in COVID-19. Some clones are missing from TCRdb's copy, which holds only in-frame ones; the method was immunoSEQ multiplex PCR. The sample includes roughly 250,000 clones, approximately 90% of them seen just once. Sequencing used PBMCs or T cells enriched from blood (not recorded which). These receptors were obtained from a woman between 18 and 29 years old who had recovered from COVID-19.

This chain connects TRBV4-1 to TRBJ1-5; D possibly corresponds to TRBD1 (5 bases). The CDR3 is made up of 14 amino acids. The germline gives CDR1 MGHRA, CDR2 YSYEKL. Trimming shortened V by 1 base and J by 3 bases, and 7 bases separated the two germline ends. The DNA for the CDR3 is TGCGCCAGCAGCCAAGCCAGGGTCAATCAGCCCCAGCATTTT. Translated: CASSQARVNQPQHF.

This rearrangement joins TRBV6-4 to TRBJ2-1; 7 bases are a match to TRBD1. The CDR3 is 14 amino acids. V shed 4 bases, J shed 4 bases, and the junction held 4 bases outside the gene matches. Germline V lookup: CDR1 MRHNA, CDR2 SNTAGT. The CDR3 coding sequence is TGTGCCAGCAGTGCCGGGACAGAATACAATGAGCAGTTCTTC. This encodes CASSAGTEYNEQFF.

V is TRBV9 and J is TRBJ2-5; 9 nucleotides match TRBD2. Per the germline V gene, CDR1 is SGDLS and CDR2 is YYNGEE. The CDR3 covers 15 residues. V lost 0 bases to trimming and J lost 4 bases; unmatched junction nucleotides: 4. CDR3 region: CASSVGASGVETQYF. The DNA for the CDR3 is TGTGCCAGCAGCGTAGGGGCTAGCGGGGTAGAGACCCAGTACTTC.

The rearrangement links TRBV5-5 to TRBJ1-2; D might be TRBD1 (5 bases). The CDR3 covers 14 residues. Per the germline V gene, CDR1 is SGHKS and CDR2 is YYEKEE (reference sequence). V was shortened by 0 bases and J by 4 bases, with 10 bases between the two germline ends. CDR3 nucleotide sequence: TGTGCCAGCAGCTTGGAAAGACAGCTCTATGGCTACACCTTC. Its protein is CASSLERQLYGYTF.

The chain recombines TRBV2 with TRBJ2-3, with a weak D call TRBD1 (5 bases). CDR1 is SNHLY, CDR2 FYNNEI, per germline. The CDR3 contains 14 residues. V lost 7 bases and J 2 bases, leaving 13 bases between the germline ends. The CDR3 region has the DNA TGTGCCAGCACCTTCTCGACAGTCACAGATACGCAGTATTTT. It translates to CASTFSTVTDTQYF. The full variable domain, in which reference TRBV2 and TRBJ2-3 provide the parts outside the CDR3, is EPEVTQTPSHQVTQMGQEVILRCVPISNHLYFYWYRQILGQKVEFLVSFYNNEISEKSEIFDDQFSVERPDGSNFTLKIRSTKLEDSAMYFCASTFSTVTDTQYFGPGTRLTVL.

This sequence joins TRBV18 and TRBJ2-7; TRBD1 agrees at 7 bases. V trimming: 1 base; J trimming: 2 bases; junction bases outside the gene matches: 2. CDR1 is KGHSH and CDR2 is LQKENI in the germline V gene. CDR3 length equals 14 residues. The CDR3 here is CASSPLDRAYEQYF. CDR3 DNA: TGTGCCAGCTCACCACTTGACAGGGCCTACGAGCAGTACTTC.

This clone was detected ten times or more. The V gene is TRBV3-1 (or the pseudogene TRBV3-2), the J gene TRBJ2-7; D not resolved. CDR1 is LGHDT, CDR2 YNNKEL, per germline (reference sequence). The CDR3 runs to 13 residues. V was pared by 2 bases and J by 5 bases, with 10 bases between. CDR3 sequence (DNA): TGTGCCAGCAGCCAAAGTTTTGGCCACGAGCAGTACTTC. Protein sequence: CASSQSFGHEQYF.

The genes are TRBV28 and TRBJ2-1, with TRBD2 identical over 11 bases. This CDR3 is built from 15 residues. Germline V gene data show CDR1 as MDHEN and CDR2 as SYDVKM. V shed 5 bases and J 5 bases; nucleotides not matched to a gene: 5. Here the CDR3 reads CASSVGTSGNNEQFF. The CDR3 region has the DNA TGTGCCAGCAGTGTCGGGACTAGCGGTAACAATGAGCAGTTCTTC.

V gene TRBV10-3 combines with J gene TRBJ1-1; possibly TRBD1 for D (6 bases). The CDR3 contains 12 residues. The V gene's germline CDR1 is ENHRY and CDR2 SYGVKD. V lost 10 bases and J lost 5, with 14 bases in between. The CDR3 reads CATNREGTEAFF. The CDR3 bases are TGTGCCACAAACAGGGAGGGAACTGAAGCTTTCTTT.

The rearrangement links TRBV11-1 to TRBJ2-1; D perhaps matches TRBD2 (6 bases). Between the trimmed V and J ends, which lost 4 bases and 5 bases, there was a span of 15 bases. CDR3 length: 15 amino acids. Looked up from germline, CDR1 is SGHAT and CDR2 is FQDESV (reference sequence). The CDR3 sequence: CASSSGGLRHNEQFF. The CDR3 DNA follows: TGTGCCAGCAGCTCCGGGGGACTCCGCCACAATGAGCAGTTCTTC.

The chain employs TRBV20-1 and TRBJ2-1; D unclear. The CDR3 spans 14 residues. Per the germline V gene, CDR1 is DFQATT and CDR2 is SNEGSKA (reference sequence). V lost 3 bases, J lost 0 bases, and 9 bases lay in between. CDR3 amino acids: CSASSGSSYNEQFF. The CDR3 DNA follows: TGCAGTGCTAGTTCGGGTAGCTCCTACAATGAGCAGTTCTTC.

The chain recombines TRBV7-8 with TRBJ1-2; D is unclear. CDR3 length: 15 amino acids. With 1 base removed from V and 3 bases from J, the gap between germline ends came to 12 bases. From germline, CDR1 is SGHVS and CDR2 FQNEAQ. CDR3 DNA: TGTGCCAGCAGCTTAGATGGCAGGTGGGACTATGGCTACACCTTC. Translation gives CASSLDGRWDYGYTF. Based on the CDR3 plus reference TRBV7-8 and TRBJ1-2, the full variable domain is GAGVSQSPRYKVAKRGQDVALRCDPISGHVSLFWYQQALGQGPEFLTYFQNEAQLDKSGLPSDRFFAERPEGSVSTLKIQRTQQEDSAVYLCASSLDGRWDYGYTFGSGTRLTVV.

As to this clone: The junction shows a germline mismatch at one end, possibly a read error. The chain employs TRBV11-2 and TRBJ1-2, with 9 bases aligning to TRBD1. Per the germline V gene, CDR1 is SGHAT and CDR2 is FQNNGV. This CDR3 is 12 amino acids long. The CDR3 DNA reads as TGTGCCAGCAGCTTAGTGGGGACAGGGAGGGCTTTC. This encodes CASSLVGTGRAF. Full variable domain (outside the CDR3, taken from reference TRBV11-2 and TRBJ1-2): EAGVAQSPRYKIIEKRQSVAFWCNPISGHATLYWYQQILGQGPKLLIQFQNNGVVDDSQLPKDRFSAERLKGVDSTLKIQPAKLEDSAVYLCASSLVGTGRAFGSGTRLTVV.

The chain joins TRBV23-1 to TRBJ1-6; 7 positions agree with TRBD1. TRBV23-1 is annotated as an ORF whose role is uncertain. V trimming: 3 bases; J trimming: 14 bases; junction bases outside the gene matches: 16. There are 16 residues in the CDR3. CDR3 sequence (DNA): TGCGCCAGCAGTCAGCGACGGACAGGCCGGCTTTTGGCCCTCCACTTT. It specifies CASSQRRTGRLLALHF.

The table lists this clone with a count of one. The chain uses TRBV2 and TRBJ1-4; no clear D gene. The CDR3 length is 13 residues. Trimming shortened V by 11 bases and J by 8 bases, and 18 bases separated the two germline ends. Germline-derived CDR1 and CDR2 are SNHLY and FYNNEI. This CDR3 reads CAHRRGDAEKLFF. The CDR3 nucleotides are TGTGCCCACCGACGGGGAGATGCGGAAAAACTGTTTTTT.

The gene calls are TRBV7-2 and TRBJ2-7; D ambiguous. In germline, CDR1 is SGHTA, CDR2 FQGNSA. The CDR3 is 13 amino acids. V gave up 1 base and J gave up 6 bases, with 10 bases separating them. The CDR3: CASSLGASFEQYF. DNA of the CDR3: TGTGCCAGCAGCTTAGGGGCAAGCTTCGAGCAGTACTTC.

V is TRBV6-5 and J is TRBJ2-2, with unresolved D. The CDR3 has 14 amino acids. V lost 4 bases and J 3 bases, leaving 9 bases between the germline ends. Germline CDR1 reads MNHEY; CDR2 reads SVGAGI. The CDR3 reads CASSFGSYTGELFF. The CDR3 bases are TGTGCCAGCAGTTTCGGGTCTTACACCGGGGAGCTGTTTTTT.

V usage is TRBV6-6 and J usage is TRBJ2-7; 8 positions agree with TRBD2. The ends lost 6 bases at V and 2 bases at J; junction bases unmatched: 9. Germline loops: CDR1 MNHNY, CDR2 SVGAGI (reference sequence). CDR3 size: 15 residues. As DNA, the CDR3 is TGTGCCAGCAGCGTCGCGGGGGGCATCCCCTACGAGCAGTACTTC. Translation: CASSVAGGIPYEQYF.

This clone was recorded once. The chain joins TRBV10-3 to TRBJ1-4; D remains unclear. The CDR3 has 13 residues. Germline V gene sequence: CDR1 ENHRY, CDR2 SYGVKD. The ends were cut back, 4 bases at V and 5 bases at J, with 8 bases in the middle. The CDR3, as DNA: TGTGCCATCAGTGTTACCAGGAATGAAAAACTGTTTTTT. As protein: CAISVTRNEKLFF.

The chain is built from TRBV2 and TRBJ1-2; TRBD1 might be the D (5 bases). Per the germline V gene, CDR1 is SNHLY and CDR2 is FYNNEI. CDR3 length equals 11 residues. V was clipped by 8 bases and J by 5 bases, with 9 bases between them. The CDR3, as DNA: TGTGCCAGCGGGCAGGGTTATGGCTACACCTTC. The encoded protein is CASGQGYGYTF.

This clone was recorded only once. The chain is built from TRBV5-1 and TRBJ2-1, with 13 bases that match TRBD2. The V segment lost 4 bases and the J segment 0 bases; nucleotides outside the gene matches: 4. Germline V gene lookup returns CDR1 SGHRS and CDR2 YFSETQ. The CDR3 length is 17 residues. The CDR3 here is CASSLGTSGVSYNEQFF. The DNA of the CDR3 is TGCGCCAGCAGCCTCGGGACTAGCGGGGTCTCCTACAATGAGCAGTTCTTC.

A few counts support this clone. The CDR3 DNA reads TGTGCCAGCAGCTCGGGGGAAGCGGGAGTTGAGACCCAGTACTTC. It is translated as CASSSGEAGVETQYF. The V call is TRBV7-9, the J call TRBJ2-5; TRBD2 agrees at 8 bases. The CDR3 loop spans 15 amino acids. Losses at the gene ends were 4 bases for V and 5 bases for J; bases not matched to a gene: 9. Germline V lookup: CDR1 SEHNR, CDR2 FQNEAQ (reference sequence).

V gene TRBV7-9 combines with J gene TRBJ1-2, with D unresolved. The CDR3 spans 14 residues. Trimming stripped 1 base from V and 8 bases from J, with 14 bases between. Germline V gene lookup returns CDR1 SEHNR and CDR2 FQNEAQ (reference sequence). The CDR3 bases are TGTGCCAGCAGCTTAGATGTCCGGGATTCAGGCTACACCTTC. It translates to CASSLDVRDSGYTF.

This clone has just one count. The chain links TRBV7-6 to TRBJ2-1; 9 bases line up with TRBD1. This CDR3 has 15 amino acids. Looked up from germline, CDR1 is SGHVS and CDR2 is FNYEAQ. The V segment lost 4 bases and the J segment 8 bases; nucleotides outside the gene matches: 9. CDR3 region: CASSSRDRVVYEQFF. Here the CDR3 DNA reads TGTGCCAGCAGCTCGCGGGACAGGGTTGTGTATGAGCAGTTCTTC.